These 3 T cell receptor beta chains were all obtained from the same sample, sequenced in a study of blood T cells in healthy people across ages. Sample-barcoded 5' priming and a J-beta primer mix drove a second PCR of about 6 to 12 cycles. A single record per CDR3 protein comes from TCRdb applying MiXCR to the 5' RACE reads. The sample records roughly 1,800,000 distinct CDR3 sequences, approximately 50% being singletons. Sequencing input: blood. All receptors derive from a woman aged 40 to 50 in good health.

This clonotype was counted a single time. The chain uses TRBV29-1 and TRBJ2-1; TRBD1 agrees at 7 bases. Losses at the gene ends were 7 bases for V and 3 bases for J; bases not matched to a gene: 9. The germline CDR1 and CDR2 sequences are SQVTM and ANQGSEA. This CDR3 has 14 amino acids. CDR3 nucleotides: TGCAGCGCCCGGGACGACAGGGTCTACAATGAGCAGTTCTTC. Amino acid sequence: CSARDDRVYNEQFF.

Here the CDR3 reads CSVEVWVDEQFF. The CDR3 DNA reads TGCAGCGTTGAAGTCTGGGTCGATGAGCAGTTCTTC. The chain employs TRBV29-1 and TRBJ2-1, with D hard to call. V shed 1 base and J shed 8 bases, with 9 bases lying between them. This CDR3 has 12 residues. Germline CDR1 reads SQVTM; CDR2 reads ANQGSEA.

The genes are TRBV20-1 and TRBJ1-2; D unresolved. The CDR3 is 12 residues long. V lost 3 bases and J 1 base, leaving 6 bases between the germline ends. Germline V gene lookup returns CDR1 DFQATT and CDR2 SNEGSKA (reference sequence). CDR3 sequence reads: CSASDVNYGYTF. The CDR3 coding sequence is TGCAGTGCTAGTGATGTTAACTATGGCTACACCTTC.